This T cell receptor (beta chain) stems from a study of beta chain features in type 1 diabetes. Study-wide context: Summed over all samples, the examined sorted cells came to more than 85 million.

CDR1 and CDR2 from the germline V gene are SNHLY and FYNNEI. This CDR3 comprises 13 residues. V lost 3 bases, J lost 6 bases, and 9 bases lay in between. Every bit of the isolated RNA underwent reverse transcription, so sequencing read expressed TCRB transcripts. Using immunoSEQ multiplex PCR, the repertoire was profiled, and TCRdb retains in-frame clones only, with some absent. This table has about 230,000 clones, 16% appearing once. Overall study findings and caveats: Type 1 diabetes patients had TCRB CDR3s that were shorter (moderately but significantly so) in all four CD4+ subsets.

For this clone: Antigen unknown.

Source material: naive CD4+ T cells from blood. The chain recombines TRBV2 with TRBJ2-1; a possible D gene is TRBD1 (6 bases). This clonotype originated in a man aged 25-45 years with type 1 diabetes. The CDR3 sequence is CASSDGRGNEQFF. CDR3 nucleotide sequence: TGTGCCAGCAGTGATGGCAGGGGCAATGAGCAGTTCTTC.